This TCR beta chain appears in the sequencing data of a study of blood T cell repertoires in COVID-19. Overall study context: Collection of acute and convalescent COVID-19 samples took place in the United States, Italy and Spain. The cDNA or gDNA used as material had been derived from T cells, B-cell-depleted T cells, or PBMCs.

Authors' data handling: For nucleated cells, counts were estimated from reference gene primer amplification. Some clones are missing from TCRdb's copy, which holds only in-frame ones; the method was immunoSEQ multiplex PCR. V and J calls and clone size follow that table, whereas D and trimming were derived from the DNA. The repertoire includes some 100,000 clones, 70% to 90% of them detected once, and about an eighth sits in the top ten. CDR1 MNHEY and CDR2 SVGAGI come from the germline V gene. The germline V and J ends were trimmed by 7 bases and 4 bases, with 13 bases remaining between them. The CDR3 covers 14 residues.

The chain uses TRBV6-5 and TRBJ1-4; D possibly corresponds to TRBD1 (6 bases). This sequence originates from a human donor in a cohort sampled during active COVID-19. The sequenced material came from peripheral blood. In DNA, the CDR3 is TGTGCCAGCACCCCGACAGGTGGTAATGAAAAACTGTTTTTT. Amino acid sequence: CASTPTGGNEKLFF.